This record concerns one T cell receptor beta chain sequence. Its antigen is unknown. This specimen comes from a study of shared clonotypes between healthy human individuals. Study processing details: Junction-only immunoSEQ data arrived without quality scores, meaning filtering differed. Only in-frame clones appear in the TCRdb table, and some are missing; sequencing was by immunoSEQ multiplex PCR. D and trimming come from the DNA, and the V and J calls and clone size come from that table. The sample records around 1.6 million clones, nearly 99% being singletons. CDR1 SGHDN and CDR2 FVKESK come from the germline V gene. The germline V and J ends were trimmed by 1 base and 12 bases, with 13 bases remaining between them. There are 12 residues in the CDR3. Notes on the study in general: Rarefaction revealed incomplete sorted-subset sequencing despite large depth. Sequencing depth was expected to influence donor clonotype sharing. Shared clonotypes across all four donors exceeded non-shared ones in generation probability.

Sequenced material: naive CD4+ T cells sorted from blood. Subset reported: CD45RA+ positively selected. The TCR sequence derives from a man aged 25 to 45 in good health. The V and J genes are TRBV14 and TRBJ2-7; D unclear. The CDR3 DNA reads as TGTGCCAGCAGCCAAGGCTCAGCCGCCGGGTACTTC. As protein: CASSQGSAAGYF. The variable domain in full, completed from reference TRBV14 and TRBJ2-7, reads EAGVTQFPSHSVIEKGQTVTLRCDPISGHDNLYWYRRVMGKEIKFLLHFVKESKQDESGMPNNRFLAERTGGTYSTLKVQPAELEDSGVYFCASSQGSAAGYFGPGTRLTVT.